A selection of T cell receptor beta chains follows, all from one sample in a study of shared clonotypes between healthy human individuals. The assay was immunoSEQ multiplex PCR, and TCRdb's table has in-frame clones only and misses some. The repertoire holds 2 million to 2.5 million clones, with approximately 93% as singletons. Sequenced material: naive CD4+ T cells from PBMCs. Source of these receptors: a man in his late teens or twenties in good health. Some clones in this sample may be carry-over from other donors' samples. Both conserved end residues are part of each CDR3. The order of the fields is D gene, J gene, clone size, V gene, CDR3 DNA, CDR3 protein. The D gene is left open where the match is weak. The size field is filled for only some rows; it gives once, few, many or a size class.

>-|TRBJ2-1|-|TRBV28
TGTGCCAGCGCGACTATAAATTACAATGAGCAGTTCTTC
CASATINYNEQFF
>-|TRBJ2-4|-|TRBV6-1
TGTGCCAGCAGTGAAGAGACAGTACCAGCCAAAAACATTCAGTACTTC
CASSEETVPAKNIQYF
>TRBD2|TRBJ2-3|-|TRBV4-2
TGTGCCAGCAGCCAAGATAGACTAGCGGGAGCAGGTTCGGCAGATACGCAGTATTTT
CASSQDRLAGAGSADTQYF
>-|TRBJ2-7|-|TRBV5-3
TGTGCCAGAACCTACGAGCAGTACTTC
CARTYEQYF
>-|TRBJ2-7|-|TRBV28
TGTGCCAGCAGGCTCGATTACGAGCAGTACTTC
CASRLDYEQYF
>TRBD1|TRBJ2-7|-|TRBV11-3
TGTGCCAGCAGCAACACAGGGGCCTACGAGCAGTACTTC
CASSNTGAYEQYF
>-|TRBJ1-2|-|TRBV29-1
TGCAGCGTTGATACCAGGACGGCCCTGTCTTCTAACTATGGCTACACCTTC
CSVDTRTALSSNYGYTF
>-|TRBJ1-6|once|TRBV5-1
TGCGCCAGCAGCCCCCGGGGCAGCCTTAAGGAGGGAATAGGTTCACCCCTCCACTTT
CASSPRGSLKEGIGSPLHF
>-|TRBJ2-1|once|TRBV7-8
TGTGCCAGCAGCTTAGCAGCTAGCGTTAGATACAATGAGCAGTTCTTC
CASSLAASVRYNEQFF
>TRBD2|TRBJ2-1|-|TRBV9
TGTGCCAGCAGCTTAGGACTAGCGGGTTACAATGAGCAGTTCTTC
CASSLGLAGYNEQFF
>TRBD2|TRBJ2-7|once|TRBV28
TGTGCCAGCAGTACCGGGACTAGCGGGTTTAGCGAGCAGTACTTC
CASSTGTSGFSEQYF
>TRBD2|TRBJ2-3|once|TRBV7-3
TGTGCCAGCAGCTTAAACGGGAGGGACACAGATACGCAGTATTTT
CASSLNGRDTDTQYF
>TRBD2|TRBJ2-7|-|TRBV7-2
TGTGCCAGCAGCCTGACTAGCGGCGACTCCTACGAGCAGTACTTC
CASSLTSGDSYEQYF
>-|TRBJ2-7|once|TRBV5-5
TGTGCCAGCGGGGTAGAGGGCCTAAGCTCCTACGAGCAGTACTTC
CASGVEGLSSYEQYF
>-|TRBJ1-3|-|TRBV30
TGTGCCTGGAGCGTGTCGGATGGAAACACCATATATTTT
CAWSVSDGNTIYF
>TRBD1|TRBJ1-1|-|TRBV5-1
TGCGCCAGCAGTGATCAGGGGGCGCAGGACACTGAAGCTTTCTTT
CASSDQGAQDTEAFF
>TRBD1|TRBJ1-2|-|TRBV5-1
TGCGCCAGCAGCCCCCGAGGGGGCGACTATGGCTACACCTTC
CASSPRGGDYGYTF
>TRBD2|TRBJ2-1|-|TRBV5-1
TGCGCCAGCAGCACCGGGACTAGCGGCTTCTCCTACAATGAGCAGTTCTTC
CASSTGTSGFSYNEQFF
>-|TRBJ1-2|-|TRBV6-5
TGTGCCAGCAGTTGGGAGGACGGCTACACCTTC
CASSWEDGYTF
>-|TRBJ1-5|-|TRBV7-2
TGTGCCAGCAGCTTAAGAGGGGATGGCCAGCCCCAGCATTTT
CASSLRGDGQPQHF
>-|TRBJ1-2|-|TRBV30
TGTGCCTGGATTAACTCTAACTATGGCTACACCTTC
CAWINSNYGYTF
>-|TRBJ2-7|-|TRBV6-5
TGTGCCAGCAGTTACCGCCCCAGCGGAACCTACGAGCAGTACTTC
CASSYRPSGTYEQYF
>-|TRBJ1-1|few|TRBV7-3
TGTGCCAGCAGCTTAATCGGTCGGAACACTGAAGCTTTCTTT
CASSLIGRNTEAFF
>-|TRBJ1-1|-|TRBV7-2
TGTGCCAGCAGCCCAGACATCAGTACCACTGAAGCTTTCTTT
CASSPDISTTEAFF
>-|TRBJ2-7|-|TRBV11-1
TGTGCCAGCAGCTTACTGGGGCAGGTTGGCCCCGAGCAGTACTTC
CASSLLGQVGPEQYF
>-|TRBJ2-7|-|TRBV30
TGTGCCTGGAAGGGTGGCGAAACTTACGAGCAGTACTTC
CAWKGGETYEQYF
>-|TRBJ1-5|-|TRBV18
TGTGCCAGCTCAGCTACTACCGGGGCCTATAGCAATCAGCCCCAGCATTTT
CASSATTGAYSNQPQHF
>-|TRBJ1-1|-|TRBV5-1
TGCGCCAGCAGCTTCGACGCGGCGGGTTTGAACACTGAAGCTTTCTTT
CASSFDAAGLNTEAFF
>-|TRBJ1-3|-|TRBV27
TGTGCCAGCAGTTTAGCGGTCGGGGTTGACACCATATATTTT
CASSLAVGVDTIYF
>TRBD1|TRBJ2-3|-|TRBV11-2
TGTGCCAGCAGCGTGGGGACAGGGGGTCGAGATACGCAGTATTTT
CASSVGTGGRDTQYF
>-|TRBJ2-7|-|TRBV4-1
TGCGCCAGCAGCCAAACAGCCGGGACTGTCACCTACGAGCAGTACTTC
CASSQTAGTVTYEQYF
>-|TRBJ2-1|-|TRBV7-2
TGTGCCAGCAGCTTAGCGGTAACCATAAGTACCAATGAGCAGTTCTTC
CASSLAVTISTNEQFF
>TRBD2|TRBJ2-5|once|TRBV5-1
TGCGCCAGCAGCGCGACGACTAGCGGGAGGGTGAAAGAGACCCAGTACTTC
CASSATTSGRVKETQYF
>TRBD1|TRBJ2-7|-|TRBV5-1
TGCGCCAGCAGCTTGGCCCGGACAGGGTACGAGCAGTACTTC
CASSLARTGYEQYF
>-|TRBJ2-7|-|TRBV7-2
TGTGCCAGCAGCCCCAGGACACTCTCCTACGAGCAGTACTTC
CASSPRTLSYEQYF
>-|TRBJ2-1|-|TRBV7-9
TGTGCCAGCAGCCCGATACCGAACAATGAGCAGTTCTTC
CASSPIPNNEQFF
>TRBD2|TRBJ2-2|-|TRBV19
TGTGCCAGTAGTTCGGGACTAGCGGACTTCACCGGGGAGCTGTTTTTT
CASSSGLADFTGELFF
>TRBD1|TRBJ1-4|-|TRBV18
TGTGCCAGCTCACCTGTACAGGGGAGGGAAAAACTGTTTTTT
CASSPVQGREKLFF
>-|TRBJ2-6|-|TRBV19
TGTGCCAGTACCCACTCTGGGGCCAACGTCCTGACTTTC
CASTHSGANVLTF
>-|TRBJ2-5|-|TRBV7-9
TGTGCCAGCAGGATGACGGGGCTGGAGACCCAGTACTTC
CASRMTGLETQYF
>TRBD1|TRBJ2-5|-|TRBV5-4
TGTGCCAGCAGCCCCCGGACAGGGCAAGAGACCCAGTACTTC
CASSPRTGQETQYF
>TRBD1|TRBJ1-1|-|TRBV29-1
TGCAGCGTTGAAAGGACAGGGTTGAACACTGAAGCTTTCTTT
CSVERTGLNTEAFF
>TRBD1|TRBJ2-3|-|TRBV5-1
TGCGCCAGCAGCCTAGGACAGGGTCTAGATACGCAGTATTTT
CASSLGQGLDTQYF
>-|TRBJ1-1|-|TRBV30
TGTGCCTGGAGTAGATCAGGGAACACTGAAGCTTTCTTT
CAWSRSGNTEAFF
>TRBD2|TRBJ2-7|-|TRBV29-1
TGCAGCGTTGCAAGGGCGGGAGGGACCTACGAGCAGTACTTC
CSVARAGGTYEQYF
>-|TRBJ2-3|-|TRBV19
TGTGCCAGTAGCTGGAATCGGGCTAGCGGCACAGATACGCAGTATTTT
CASSWNRASGTDTQYF
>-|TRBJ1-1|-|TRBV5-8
TGTGCCAGCAGCTTGAACAGGGATACTGAAGCTTTCTTT
CASSLNRDTEAFF
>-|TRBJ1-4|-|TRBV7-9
TGTGCCAGCAGCTCGGAGGGCAGCGTACGGGAAAAACTGTTTTTT
CASSSEGSVREKLFF
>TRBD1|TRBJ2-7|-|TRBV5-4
TGTGCCACAAAGGACAGGGGGGTAAACGAGCAGTACTTC
CATKDRGVNEQYF
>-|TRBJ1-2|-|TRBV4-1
TGCGCCAGCAGCGAGGGAAACTATGGCTACACCTTC
CASSEGNYGYTF